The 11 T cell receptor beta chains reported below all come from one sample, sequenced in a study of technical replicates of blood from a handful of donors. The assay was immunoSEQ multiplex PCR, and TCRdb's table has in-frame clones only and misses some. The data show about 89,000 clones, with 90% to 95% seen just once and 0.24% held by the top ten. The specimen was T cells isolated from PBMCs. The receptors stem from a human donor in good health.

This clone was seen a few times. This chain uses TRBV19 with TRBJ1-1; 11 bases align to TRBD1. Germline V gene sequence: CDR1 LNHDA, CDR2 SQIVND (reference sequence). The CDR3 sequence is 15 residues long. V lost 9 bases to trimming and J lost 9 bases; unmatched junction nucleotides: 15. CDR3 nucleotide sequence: TGTGCCAGCAGGACAGGGGGCCCTTCCGTCCTAAAAGCTTTCTTT. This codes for CASRTGGPSVLKAFF.

CDR3 bases: TGTGCCAGCCATCGAAAGGCCGGGGGAGATGGCTACACCTTC. The encoded protein is CASHRKAGGDGYTF. This rearrangement joins TRBV6-1 to TRBJ1-2; possibly TRBD1 for D (5 bases). Germline V gene sequence: CDR1 MNHNS, CDR2 SASEGT. Trimming stripped 8 bases from V and 6 bases from J, with 19 bases between. There are 14 residues in the CDR3.

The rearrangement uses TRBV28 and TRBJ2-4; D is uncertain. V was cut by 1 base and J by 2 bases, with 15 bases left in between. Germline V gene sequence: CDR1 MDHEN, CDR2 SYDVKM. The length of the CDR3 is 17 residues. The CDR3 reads CASSLSPATESKNIQYF. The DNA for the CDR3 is TGTGCCAGCAGTTTATCCCCCGCAACGGAGTCCAAAAACATTCAGTACTTC.

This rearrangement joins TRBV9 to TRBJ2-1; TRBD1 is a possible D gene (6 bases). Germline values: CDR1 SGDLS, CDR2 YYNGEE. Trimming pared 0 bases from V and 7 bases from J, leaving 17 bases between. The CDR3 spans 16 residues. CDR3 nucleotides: TGTGCCAGCAGCGTAGTCCCGGGACATTGGACTAATGAGCAGTTCTTC. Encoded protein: CASSVVPGHWTNEQFF.

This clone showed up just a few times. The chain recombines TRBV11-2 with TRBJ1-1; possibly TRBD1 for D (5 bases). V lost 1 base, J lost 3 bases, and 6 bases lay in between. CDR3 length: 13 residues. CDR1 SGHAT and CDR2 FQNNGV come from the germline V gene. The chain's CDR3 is CASSLVRDTEAFF. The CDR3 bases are TGTGCCAGCAGCTTAGTCAGGGACACTGAAGCTTTCTTT.

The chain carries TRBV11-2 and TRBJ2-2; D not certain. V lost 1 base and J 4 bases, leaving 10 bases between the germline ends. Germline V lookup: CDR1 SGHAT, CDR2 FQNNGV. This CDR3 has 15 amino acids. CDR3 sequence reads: CASSLGASSTGELFF. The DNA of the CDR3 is TGTGCCAGCAGCTTAGGTGCGAGTAGCACCGGGGAGCTGTTTTTT.

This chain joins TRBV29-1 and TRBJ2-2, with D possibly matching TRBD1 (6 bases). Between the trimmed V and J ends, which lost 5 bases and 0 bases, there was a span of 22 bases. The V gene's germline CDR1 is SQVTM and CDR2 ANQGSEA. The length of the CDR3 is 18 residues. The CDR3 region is CSVFPPETTGANTGELFF. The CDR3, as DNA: TGCAGCGTTTTCCCACCCGAAACGACAGGCGCGAACACCGGGGAGCTGTTTTTT.

CDR3 in DNA: TGTGCCACCAGCAGAACCACTAGCGGAAACACCGGGGAGCTGTTTTTT. Encoded protein: CATSRTTSGNTGELFF. The chain links TRBV15 to TRBJ2-2; TRBD2 matches at 8 bases. The CDR3 has 16 residues. CDR1 is LNHNV, CDR2 YYDKDF, per germline (reference sequence). V lost 2 bases, J lost 2 bases, and 4 bases stayed unmatched.

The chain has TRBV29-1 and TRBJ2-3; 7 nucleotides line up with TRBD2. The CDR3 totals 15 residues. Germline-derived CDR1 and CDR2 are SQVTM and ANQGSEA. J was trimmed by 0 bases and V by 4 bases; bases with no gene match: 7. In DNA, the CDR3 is TGCAGCGTTGGCCGGGGGGAATCTAGCACAGATACGCAGTATTTT. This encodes CSVGRGESSTDTQYF.

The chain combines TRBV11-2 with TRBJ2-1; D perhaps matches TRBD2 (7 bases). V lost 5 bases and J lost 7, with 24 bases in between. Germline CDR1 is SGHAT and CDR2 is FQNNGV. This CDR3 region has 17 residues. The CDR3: CASSQIFPRGGVNEQFF. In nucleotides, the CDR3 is TGTGCCAGCAGCCAAATTTTCCCTAGGGGGGGGGTAAATGAGCAGTTCTTC. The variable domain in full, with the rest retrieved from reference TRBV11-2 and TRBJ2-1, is EAGVAQSPRYKIIEKRQSVAFWCNPISGHATLYWYQQILGQGPKLLIQFQNNGVVDDSQLPKDRFSAERLKGVDSTLKIQPAKLEDSAVYLCASSQIFPRGGVNEQFFGPGTRLTVL.

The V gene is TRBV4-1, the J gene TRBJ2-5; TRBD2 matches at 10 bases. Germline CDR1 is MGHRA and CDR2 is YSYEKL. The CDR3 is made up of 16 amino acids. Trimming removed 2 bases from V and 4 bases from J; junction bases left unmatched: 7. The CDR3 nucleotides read TGCGCCAGCAGCCAACGGAGCGGGGGGGGTCGAGAGACCCAGTACTTC. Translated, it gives CASSQRSGGGRETQYF.